This T cell receptor beta chain comes out of a study of T cells in Graves' hyperthyroidism and ophthalmopathy. The wider study: Peripheral blood was secured at the point of initial diagnosis, before any treatment.

Hyperthyroidism had been newly diagnosed in patients aged 18 to 65, and its duration was under 2 months. Trimming left V 2 bases short and J 4 bases short, with 12 bases between. This CDR3 comprises 15 residues. Germline CDR1 reads SGHTA; CDR2 reads FQGNSA. Study-wide findings and caveats: In the blood, most expanded thyroid clonotypes above 0.001 appeared as well. Before onset, ophthalmopathy was predicted by the model a median around 6.2 months earlier.

This clonotype has a handful of counts. The antigen is not known. There were TCR beta CDR3 regions amplified from RNA transcripts. Primed by the HTBI set, a first-round RT-PCR was run on the TCR CDR3. One entry per CDR3 protein results from TCRdb running MiXCR on the multiplex PCR reads. Of roughly 170,000 distinct CDR3 sequences listed, over 15% are singletons. This clonotype was sampled from a woman aged 45-65 years with Graves' hyperthyroidism. The genes are TRBV7-2 and TRBJ2-1, with D unresolved. The sample taken for sequencing was blood. The CDR3 coding sequence is TGTGCCAGCAGCTTACAGATAAGGATTTACAATGAGCAGTTCTTC. Translation gives CASSLQIRIYNEQFF.